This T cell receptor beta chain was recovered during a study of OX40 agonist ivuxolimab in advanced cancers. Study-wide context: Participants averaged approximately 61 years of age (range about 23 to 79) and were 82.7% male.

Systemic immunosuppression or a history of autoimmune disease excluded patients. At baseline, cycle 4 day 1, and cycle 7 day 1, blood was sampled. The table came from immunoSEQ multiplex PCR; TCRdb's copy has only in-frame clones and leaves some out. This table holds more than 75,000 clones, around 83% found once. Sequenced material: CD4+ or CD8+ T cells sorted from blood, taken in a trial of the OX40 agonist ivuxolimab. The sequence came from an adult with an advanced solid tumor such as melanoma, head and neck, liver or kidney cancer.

In DNA form, the CDR3 reads TGCGCCAGCAGCTTGGGGGGACTAGCGGGAACCCAAGAGACCCAGTACTTC. It specifies CASSLGGLAGTQETQYF. This chain connects TRBV5-1 to TRBJ2-5; TRBD2 agrees at 13 bases. With V trimmed by 0 bases and J by 1 base, 3 bases remained unmatched. The CDR3 extends over 17 amino acids. Germline lookup yields CDR1 SGHRS and CDR2 YFSETQ.